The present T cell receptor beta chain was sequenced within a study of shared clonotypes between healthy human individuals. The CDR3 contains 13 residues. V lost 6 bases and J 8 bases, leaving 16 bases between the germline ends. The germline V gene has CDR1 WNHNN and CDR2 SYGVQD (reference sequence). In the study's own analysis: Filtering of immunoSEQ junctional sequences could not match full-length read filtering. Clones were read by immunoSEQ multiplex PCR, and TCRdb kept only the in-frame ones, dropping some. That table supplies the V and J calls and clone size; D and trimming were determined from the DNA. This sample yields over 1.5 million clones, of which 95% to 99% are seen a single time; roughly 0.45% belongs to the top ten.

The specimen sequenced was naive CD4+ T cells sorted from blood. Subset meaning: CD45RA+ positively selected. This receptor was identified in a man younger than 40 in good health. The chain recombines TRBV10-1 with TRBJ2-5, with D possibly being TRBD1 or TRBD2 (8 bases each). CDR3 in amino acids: CASSRGRGATQYF. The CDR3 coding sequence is TGCGCCAGCAGCAGGGGGCGGGGGGCCACCCAGTACTTC.